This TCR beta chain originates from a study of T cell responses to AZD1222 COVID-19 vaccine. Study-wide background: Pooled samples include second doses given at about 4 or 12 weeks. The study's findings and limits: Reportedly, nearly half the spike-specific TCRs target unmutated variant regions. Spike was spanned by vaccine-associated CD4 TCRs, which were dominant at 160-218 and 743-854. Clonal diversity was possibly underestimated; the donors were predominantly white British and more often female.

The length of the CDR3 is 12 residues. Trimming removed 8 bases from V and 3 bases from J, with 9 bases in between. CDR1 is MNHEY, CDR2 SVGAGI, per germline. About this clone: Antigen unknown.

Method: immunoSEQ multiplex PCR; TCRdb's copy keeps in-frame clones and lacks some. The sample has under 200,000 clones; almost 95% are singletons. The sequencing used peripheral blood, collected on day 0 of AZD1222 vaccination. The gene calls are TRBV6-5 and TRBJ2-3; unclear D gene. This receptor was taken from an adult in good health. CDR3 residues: CASGTMTDTQYF. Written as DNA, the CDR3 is TGTGCCAGCGGTACCATGACAGATACGCAGTATTTT.